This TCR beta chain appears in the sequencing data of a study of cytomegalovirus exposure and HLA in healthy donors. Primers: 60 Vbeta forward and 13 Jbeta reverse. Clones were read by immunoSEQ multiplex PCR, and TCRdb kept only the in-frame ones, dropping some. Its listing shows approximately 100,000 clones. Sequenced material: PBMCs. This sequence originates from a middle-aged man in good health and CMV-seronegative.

CDR3 DNA sequence: TGTGCCAGCAGTTTAATGAGGTCCCCCAGCGGGGAGCTGTTTTTT. This gives the protein CASSLMRSPSGELFF. The genes are TRBV27 and TRBJ2-2; D gene unclear. Trimming stripped 2 bases from V and 7 bases from J, with 14 bases between. CDR3 size: 15 residues. Germline assignment: CDR1 MNHEY and CDR2 SMNVEV (reference sequence).